This T cell receptor beta chain was captured in a study of cytomegalovirus exposure and HLA in healthy donors. Whole-study results and caveats: Later, TCR association rates were found to vary by HLA locus, highest for DRB1 and lowest for HLA-C.

Concerning this clone: Its antigen is still unknown.

The CDR3 totals 12 residues. The V gene's germline CDR1 is SGHTA and CDR2 FQGNSA. Trimming took off 1 base at V and 3 bases at J, with 3 bases between the two ends. Use of 60 Vbeta and 13 Jbeta primers characterized the PCR. Produced via immunoSEQ multiplex PCR; TCRdb's table is partial and in-frame only. There are some 190,000 clones in the sample; 80% to 90% occur only once, and over 1.5% lies in the top ten. The sample was PBMCs. The chain joins TRBV7-2 to TRBJ2-5; D is ambiguous. This clonotype originated in a man aged 35 to 55 in good health and CMV-seropositive. The CDR3 protein is CASSLGEETQYF. The CDR3 DNA follows: TGTGCCAGCAGCTTAGGCGAAGAGACCCAGTACTTC.